These T cell receptor beta chains were read from a single sample in a study of metastatic and nonmetastatic thyroid tumors. Through MiXCR, TCRdb re-clonotyped the PCR reads. Seen here are about 7,200 clones, around 35% observed once, and the top ten hold 10% to 15%. The source material was adjacent normal tissue. The receptor source for this set is a female donor with papillary thyroid cancer or a benign thyroid nodule (not recorded which). Some clones in this sample may be carry-over from other donors' samples. Both conserved end residues are part of each CDR3. The D gene is left open where the match is weak. Size is stated for part of the rows, as once, few or many counts, or as a class when the clone is expanded.

V	size	D	J	DNA	CDR3
TRBV7-9	few	-	TRBJ2-7	TGTGCCAGCAGCCCTGGGTCCTACGAGCAGTACTTC	CASSPGSYEQYF
TRBV6-2/TRBV6-3	few	TRBD2	TRBJ2-1	TGTGCCAGCAGTCCCAGGACTAGCGGGAGAGGGGAGCAGTTCTTC	CASSPRTSGRGEQFF
TRBV28	-	-	TRBJ2-1	TGTGCCAGCACCCCGCTGAGAGCAGGGACAACCTACAATGAGCAGTTCTTC	CASTPLRAGTTYNEQFF
TRBV14	-	-	TRBJ1-1	TGTGCCAGCAGCCAGAGGCCGCGGAACACTGAAGCTTTCTTT	CASSQRPRNTEAFF
TRBV12-3/TRBV12-4	-	-	TRBJ2-5	TGTGCCAGCAGTTTAGGAGAGACCCAGTACTTC	CASSLGETQYF
TRBV28	-	-	TRBJ2-7	TGTGCCAGCAGTTTCCGGGACTTTTCCTACGAGCAGTACTTC	CASSFRDFSYEQYF
TRBV11-1	few	TRBD1	TRBJ2-7	TGTGCCAGCAGACGAGACAGGGCTTCCTACGAGCAGTACTTC	CASRRDRASYEQYF
TRBV6-2/TRBV6-3	-	-	TRBJ2-6	TGTGCCAGCAGTCCCCGGACGGGAACGCCCTTTTCTGGTGCCAACGTCCTGACTTTC	CASSPRTGTPFSGANVLTF
TRBV6-1	-	TRBD2	TRBJ2-7	TGTGCCAGCAGTAAGACTAGCGGGAGGGCCTACGAGCAGTACTTC	CASSKTSGRAYEQYF
TRBV9	-	-	TRBJ1-5	TGTGCCAGCAGCGTGGGGGAGTGGGAGGAGGGCAATCAGCCCCAGCATTTT	CASSVGEWEEGNQPQHF
TRBV12-3/TRBV12-4	few	-	TRBJ2-7	TGTGCCAGCAGTTCCAGGCCGAGCTCCTACGAGCAGTACTTC	CASSSRPSSYEQYF
TRBV6-4	-	-	TRBJ2-7	TGTGCCAGCAGTGAACGGGATCCTAGAGGCCCCGAGCAGTACTTC	CASSERDPRGPEQYF
TRBV20-1	-	-	TRBJ1-5	TGCAGCGCACAGGGCGGGGGGAGCAATCAGCCCCAGCATTTT	CSAQGGGSNQPQHF
TRBV10-1	few	TRBD2	TRBJ2-7	TGCGCCAGCAGTAAAGGTAGCGGGAGGGCCGCCTACGAGCAGTACTTC	CASSKGSGRAAYEQYF
TRBV6-1	few	-	TRBJ2-1	TGTGCCAGCAGAGTGTGGTATGGACCAAACAATGAGCAGTTCTTC	CASRVWYGPNNEQFF
TRBV7-9	few	-	TRBJ2-1	TGTGCCAGCAGCTTTAGGGACAATGAGCAGTTCTTC	CASSFRDNEQFF
TRBV20-1	-	-	TRBJ2-7	TGCAGTGCTAGAGGTGGGGATAGCTCCTACGAGCAGTACTTC	CSARGGDSSYEQYF
TRBV11-2	-	-	TRBJ2-7	TGTGCCAGCAGCTTATTTTCCAGAGCTCTCTCCTACGAGCAGTACTTC	CASSLFSRALSYEQYF
TRBV27	few	TRBD2	TRBJ2-7	TGTGCCAGCAGTTTAATTGCGGGAGATACCTACGAGCAGTACTTC	CASSLIAGDTYEQYF
TRBV5-1	-	TRBD2	TRBJ2-7	TGCGCCAGCAGCAAAGGACTAGCGGGAGGGCCAGGGGAGCAGTACTTC	CASSKGLAGGPGEQYF
TRBV9	-	-	TRBJ2-1	TGTGCCAGCAGCCTTACACTGAGCTCCTACAATGAGCAGTTCTTC	CASSLTLSSYNEQFF